Below, 25 T cell receptor beta chains from the same sample are listed, as sequenced in a study of T cells in Graves' hyperthyroidism and ophthalmopathy. Template material for amplifying TCR beta CDR3 regions consisted of RNA transcripts. The HTBI primer set was used in a first-round RT-PCR of the TCR CDR3. TCRdb used MiXCR to reprocess the multiplex PCR reads, holding one entry per CDR3 protein. The table includes around 350,000 distinct CDR3 sequences, about 17% detected once. Material for sequencing was blood. Receptor source: a woman between 25 and 40 years old with Graves' hyperthyroidism that later progressed to Graves' ophthalmopathy.

This clonotype was picked up many times. The V gene is TRBV4-2, the J gene TRBJ2-5; 10 bases fit TRBD2. The CDR3 is made up of 15 amino acids. Germline lookup yields CDR1 LGHNA and CDR2 YNFKEQ. V dropped 5 bases and J dropped 5; count of bases not matched to a gene: 8. The CDR3 protein is CASSSSGGAWETQYF. CDR3 DNA sequence: TGTGCCAGCAGCTCGAGCGGGGGGGCCTGGGAGACCCAGTACTTC.

This clonotype came up many times. The chain recombines TRBV30 with TRBJ1-2, with TRBD1 as a possible D gene (6 bases). There are 15 residues in the CDR3. V lost 2 bases, J lost 2 bases, and 15 bases lay in between. Germline assignment: CDR1 GTSNPN and CDR2 SVGIG (reference sequence). CDR3 sequence (DNA): TGTGCCTGGAGTACCCCGGGACACCCAAACTATGGCTACACCTTC. Residues: CAWSTPGHPNYGYTF.

This clonotype appeared many times. V is TRBV19 and J is TRBJ2-1; TRBD1 or TRBD2 may be the D gene (5 bases each). The CDR3 runs to 14 residues. The germline CDR1 and CDR2 sequences are LNHDA and SQIVND (reference sequence). Trimming left V 2 bases short and J 2 bases short, with 7 bases between. CDR3 in amino acids: CASSIQGPYNEQFF. The CDR3 DNA is TGTGCCAGTAGTATACAGGGACCCTACAATGAGCAGTTCTTC. The full variable domain, with the rest looked up from reference TRBV19 and TRBJ2-1, is DGGITQSPKYLFRKEGQNVTLSCEQNLNHDAMYWYRQDPGQGLRLIYYSQIVNDFQKGDIAEGYSVSREKKESFPLTVTSAQKNPTAFYLCASSIQGPYNEQFFGPGTRLTVL.

This clonotype came up many times. V and J are TRBV20-1 and TRBJ1-1, with TRBD1 matching 7 bases. CDR3 length equals 14 residues. V lost 7 bases and J lost 5; bases outside the gene matches: 13. The germline V gene encodes CDR1 DFQATT and CDR2 SNEGSKA (reference sequence). Here the CDR3 reads CSVDTQGGWTEAFF. The CDR3 coding sequence is TGCAGTGTCGACACTCAGGGGGGTTGGACTGAAGCTTTCTTT.

This clonotype has at least ten counts. This sequence joins TRBV12-3 or TRBV12-4 and TRBJ2-2; D call uncertain. Deletions cut 3 bases from V and 0 bases from J, with 8 bases between. This CDR3 is 15 amino acids long. CDR3 in DNA: TGTGCCAGCAGTTTGGGTTTGCCGAACACCGGGGAGCTGTTTTTT. Translating gives CASSLGLPNTGELFF.

In this sample, this clonotype turned up many times. This rearrangement joins TRBV20-1 to TRBJ2-3, with 8 bases aligning to TRBD1. Germline V gives CDR1 DFQATT, CDR2 SNEGSKA (reference sequence). The length of the CDR3 is 14 residues. The ends lost 1 base at V and 3 bases at J; junction bases unmatched: 3. CDR3 sequence reads: CSARVRGRTDTQYF. For the CDR3, the DNA is TGCAGTGCTAGAGTCAGGGGGCGTACAGATACGCAGTATTTT.

With respect to this clonotype: A much larger clone differs by one base, so this may be a read error. The rearrangement uses TRBV3-1 and TRBJ2-3, with D perhaps TRBD2 (7 bases). Germline V lookup: CDR1 LGHDT, CDR2 YNNKEL (reference sequence). This CDR3 has 18 residues. In DNA, the CDR3 is TGTGCCAGCAGCCAAGATCCTGGCGGGAGTAGTGCGACAGGTACGCAGTATTTT. Encoded protein: CASSQDPGGSSATGTQYF.

This clonotype was observed at least ten times. The chain couples TRBV2 to TRBJ1-1, with D hard to call. The CDR3 runs to 17 residues. In germline, CDR1 is SNHLY, CDR2 FYNNEI. V lost 6 bases to trimming and J lost 2 bases, with 22 bases between them. CDR3 nucleotide sequence: TGTGCCAGCAGCACCGTTTCCTACAATGTTCCTAACACTGAAGCTTTCTTT. The encoded protein is CASSTVSYNVPNTEAFF.

This clonotype was observed at least ten times. The CDR3 sequence is CASSLGTSGNTDTQYF. Here the CDR3 DNA reads TGTGCCAGCAGCTTGGGGACTAGCGGGAATACAGATACGCAGTATTTT. V gene TRBV7-2 combines with J gene TRBJ2-3; 13 bases align to TRBD2. CDR1 is SGHTA, CDR2 FQGNSA, per germline. Unmatched junction bases numbered 3, after V lost 3 bases and J lost 3 bases. CDR3 length: 16 residues.

This clonotype was counted at least ten times. The chain is built from TRBV7-2 and TRBJ1-1; perhaps TRBD1 as D (5 bases). Germline loops: CDR1 SGHTA, CDR2 FQGNSA. The V end lost 3 bases, the J end lost 0 bases, and 8 bases lay between the germline ends. This CDR3 has 14 amino acids. Written as DNA, the CDR3 is TGTGCCAGCAGCTTCGGACAATTGAACACTGAAGCTTTCTTT. Amino acid sequence: CASSFGQLNTEAFF.

On this clonotype: This may be a read error: a much more frequent sequence differs by one nucleotide. This chain uses TRBV11-2 with TRBJ2-2; no clear D gene. The length of the CDR3 is 15 residues. The germline V gene encodes CDR1 SGHAT and CDR2 FQNNGV. CDR3 bases: TGTACCAGCAGCTTAGGCCGGGCTAACACCGGGGAGCTGTTTTTT. Encoded protein: CTSSLGRANTGELFF.

This rearrangement joins TRBV12-3 or TRBV12-4 to TRBJ1-5; D is perhaps TRBD1 (5 bases). Trimming pared 6 bases from V and 5 bases from J, leaving 14 bases between. The CDR3 loop spans 14 amino acids. The CDR3 coding sequence is TGTGCCAGCAGAAAGACAGAAGGGGATCAGCCCCAGCATTTT. It codes for CASRKTEGDQPQHF.

The chain has TRBV19 and TRBJ2-1, with D tentatively TRBD1 or TRBD2 (5 bases each). This CDR3 is 15 amino acids long. Germline V CDR1 and CDR2: LNHDA, SQIVND (reference sequence). Trimming took 5 bases from V and 6 from J, leaving 17 bases between them. The CDR3 DNA reads TGTGCCAGTAGTGGTTGGACTGGGGCCCTCAATGAGCAGTTCTTC. It is translated as CASSGWTGALNEQFF. Together with reference TRBV19 and TRBJ2-1, the CDR3 gives the full variable domain: DGGITQSPKYLFRKEGQNVTLSCEQNLNHDAMYWYRQDPGQGLRLIYYSQIVNDFQKGDIAEGYSVSREKKESFPLTVTSAQKNPTAFYLCASSGWTGALNEQFFGPGTRLTVL.

V and J are TRBV7-2 and TRBJ2-4; the D is unclear. Per the germline V gene, CDR1 is SGHTA and CDR2 is FQGNSA. This CDR3 region has 12 residues. With 5 bases removed from V and 7 bases from J, the gap between germline ends came to 9 bases. The CDR3 sequence is CASSQYRNIQYF. The CDR3 DNA is TGTGCCAGCAGCCAATATCGGAACATTCAGTACTTC.

This clonotype was found a few times. The chain couples TRBV20-1 to TRBJ2-7; weak D call: TRBD1 (6 bases). The CDR3 is 13 residues long. CDR1 and CDR2 from the germline V gene are DFQATT and SNEGSKA (reference sequence). V lost 4 bases and J 4 bases, leaving 14 bases between the germline ends. CDR3 in DNA: TGCAGTGCTACGCTCGGGACAACTTACGAGCAGTACTTC. Translation gives CSATLGTTYEQYF.

This clonotype was detected many times. The gene calls are TRBV11-2 and TRBJ2-7; D not resolved. The CDR3 sequence is 13 residues long. The germline CDR1 and CDR2 sequences are SGHAT and FQNNGV. Trimming pared 0 bases from V and 2 bases from J, leaving 5 bases between. The CDR3 spells CASSLDLPYEQYF. CDR3 nucleotides: TGTGCCAGCAGCTTAGATCTGCCCTACGAGCAGTACTTC.

This clonotype has more than one count but fewer than ten. V usage is TRBV5-1 and J usage is TRBJ1-1; D possibly corresponds to TRBD1 (5 bases). V was pared by 3 bases and J by 0 bases, with 9 bases between. There are 14 residues in the CDR3. Germline V CDR1 and CDR2: SGHRS, YFSETQ. The CDR3 coding sequence is TGCGCCAGCAGCTGGAGGGGAATGAACACTGAAGCTTTCTTT. The encoded protein is CASSWRGMNTEAFF. Using reference TRBV5-1 and TRBJ1-1 for the parts outside the CDR3, the full variable domain is KAGVTQTPRYLIKTRGQQVTLSCSPISGHRSVSWYQQTPGQGLQFLFEYFSETQRNKGNFPGRFSGRQFSNSRSEMNVSTLELGDSALYLCASSWRGMNTEAFFGQGTRLTVV.

This clonotype showed up just a few times. The chain joins TRBV14 to TRBJ2-7; 7 nucleotides line up with TRBD2. The CDR3 totals 21 residues. Germline CDR1 is SGHDN and CDR2 is FVKESK. Unmatched junction bases numbered 26, after V lost 0 bases and J lost 6 bases. The CDR3 DNA reads as TGTGCCAGCAGCCAAGATCCCCGAAACTATCCTAGCGGACCGGGTTCGGGCGAGCAGTACTTC. Translation gives CASSQDPRNYPSGPGSGEQYF.

This clonotype has more than one count but fewer than ten. The rearrangement joins TRBV6-1 to TRBJ2-1; D is unclear. V was clipped by 1 base and J by 3 bases, with 10 bases between them. The CDR3 consists of 15 residues. The germline V gene encodes CDR1 MNHNS and CDR2 SASEGT. The CDR3 is CASSEDVSFYNEQFF. The CDR3 DNA follows: TGTGCCAGCAGTGAAGACGTTAGTTTCTACAATGAGCAGTTCTTC.

This clonotype has a count of ten or more. The gene calls are TRBV18 and TRBJ2-7; possibly TRBD1 for D (6 bases). Germline-derived CDR1 and CDR2 are KGHSH and LQKENI. V lost 6 bases to trimming and J lost 4 bases, with 16 bases between them. The CDR3 consists of 14 residues. The CDR3 bases are TGTGCCAGCTCCCCCCCGGACAGTATTTACGAGCAGTACTTC. This gives the protein CASSPPDSIYEQYF.

V usage is TRBV10-3 and J usage is TRBJ1-2, with 7 bases lining up with TRBD1. Germline V gene data show CDR1 as ENHRY and CDR2 as SYGVKD. V shed 10 bases and J 3 bases; nucleotides not matched to a gene: 11. CDR3 length: 14 residues. CDR3 DNA: TGTGCCACGAAGAAGGACCAGGGGGACTATGGCTACACCTTC. It specifies CATKKDQGDYGYTF.

V is TRBV20-1 and J is TRBJ2-7; D possibly corresponds to TRBD1 (5 bases). Germline-derived CDR1 and CDR2 are DFQATT and SNEGSKA (reference sequence). The CDR3 extends over 13 amino acids. V was trimmed by 2 bases and J by 0 bases, leaving 8 bases between them. CDR3 DNA sequence: TGCAGTGCTAGACGGACAAGCTCCTACGAGCAGTACTTC. Translated: CSARRTSSYEQYF.

This clonotype was found a few times. The gene calls are TRBV6-2 or TRBV6-3 and TRBJ2-1; TRBD2 matches 16 bases. The CDR3 is 16 amino acids. CDR1 MNHEY and CDR2 SVGEGT come from the germline V gene. V gave up 3 bases and J gave up 9 bases; unmatched junction bases: 5. CDR3 in DNA: TGTGCCAGCAGTTATGGGACTAGCGGGGGGGCCGTTGAGCAGTTCTTC. Protein sequence: CASSYGTSGGAVEQFF.

In its sample, this clonotype was seen many times. The chain has TRBV12-3 or TRBV12-4 and TRBJ1-5; TRBD1 matches 9 bases. Trimming cost V 2 bases and J 4 bases; bases outside gene matches: 9. The CDR3 runs to 17 residues. The CDR3 region is CASSLLEWDRVNQPQHF. DNA for the CDR3: TGTGCCAGCAGTTTATTGGAATGGGACAGGGTAAATCAGCCCCAGCATTTT.

The sample holds a few counts of this clonotype. The V call is TRBV3-1, the J call TRBJ1-3; D is perhaps TRBD1 (5 bases). CDR3 length: 15 residues. Germline V gene lookup returns CDR1 LGHDT and CDR2 YNNKEL (reference sequence). V lost 0 bases and J 5 bases, leaving 11 bases between the germline ends. In DNA form, the CDR3 reads TGTGCCAGCAGCCAAGAGCCCCGGGGCAGAAACACCATATATTTT. It encodes CASSQEPRGRNTIYF.